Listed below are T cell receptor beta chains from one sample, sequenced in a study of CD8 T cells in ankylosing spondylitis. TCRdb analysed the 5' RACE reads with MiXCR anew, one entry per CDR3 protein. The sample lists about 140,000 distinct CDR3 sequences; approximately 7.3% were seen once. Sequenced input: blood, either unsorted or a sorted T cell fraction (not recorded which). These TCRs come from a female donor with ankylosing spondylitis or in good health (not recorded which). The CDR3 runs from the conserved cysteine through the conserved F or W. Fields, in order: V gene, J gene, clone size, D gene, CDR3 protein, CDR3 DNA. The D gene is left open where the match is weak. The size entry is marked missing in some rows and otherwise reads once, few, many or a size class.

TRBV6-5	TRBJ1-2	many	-	CASLGPGYGYTF	TGTGCCAGCTTGGGGCCAGGCTATGGCTACACCTTC
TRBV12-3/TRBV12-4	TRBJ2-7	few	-	CASSLGSNSYEQYF	TGTGCCAGCAGTTTAGGTTCAAACTCCTACGAGCAGTACTTC
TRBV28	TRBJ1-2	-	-	CASSPHGSGYTF	TGTGCCAGCAGCCCGCACGGGTCTGGCTACACCTTC
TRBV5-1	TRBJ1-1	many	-	CASSLAGYTEAFF	TGCGCCAGCAGCTTGGCCGGGTACACTGAAGCTTTCTTT
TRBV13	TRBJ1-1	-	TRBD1	CASSPPDRKDEAFF	TGTGCCAGCAGCCCCCCGGACAGGAAAGATGAAGCTTTCTTT
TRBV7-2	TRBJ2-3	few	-	CASSRGGFGDTQYF	TGTGCCAGCAGCCGGGGAGGTTTTGGAGATACGCAGTATTTT
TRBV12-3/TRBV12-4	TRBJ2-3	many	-	CASRHRAGTDTQYF	TGTGCCAGCAGACACAGGGCTGGCACAGATACGCAGTATTTT
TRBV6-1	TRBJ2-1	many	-	CASSGQTSSNEQFF	TGTGCCAGCAGTGGCCAGACTTCGTCCAATGAGCAGTTCTTC
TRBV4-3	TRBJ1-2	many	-	CASSQDSYSYYGYTF	TGCGCCAGCAGCCAAGATTCTTACAGCTACTATGGCTACACCTTC
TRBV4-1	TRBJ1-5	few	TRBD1	CASSHAFGETRDRGAQPQHF	TGCGCCAGCAGCCACGCCTTCGGCGAGACCCGGGACAGGGGTGCACAGCCCCAGCATTTT
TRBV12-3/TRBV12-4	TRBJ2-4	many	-	CASSPQGSKNIQYF	TGTGCCAGCAGTCCACAGGGTTCCAAAAACATTCAGTACTTC
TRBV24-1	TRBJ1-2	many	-	CATSDPSNYGYTF	TGTGCCACCAGTGATCCGTCGAACTATGGCTACACCTTC
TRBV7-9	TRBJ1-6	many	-	CASSSHNSPLHF	TGTGCCAGCAGCTCTCATAATTCACCCCTCCACTTT
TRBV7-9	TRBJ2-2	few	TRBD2	CASTSLAGINTGELFF	TGTGCCAGCACCAGTCTAGCGGGGATTAACACCGGGGAGCTGTTTTTT
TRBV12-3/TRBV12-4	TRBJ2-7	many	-	CASSSSGGGGEQYF	TGTGCCAGCAGTTCTTCCGGCGGTGGTGGAGAGCAGTACTTC
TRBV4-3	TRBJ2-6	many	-	CASSQGRQAISGANVLTF	TGCGCCAGCAGCCAAGGACGACAGGCCATCTCTGGGGCCAACGTCCTGACTTTC
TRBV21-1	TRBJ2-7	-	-	CASSKVRTGWEQYF	TGTGCCAGCAGCAAAGTTAGGACAGGGTGGGAGCAGTACTTC
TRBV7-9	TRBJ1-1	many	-	CASSLATNTEAFF	TGTGCCAGCAGCTTAGCAACGAACACTGAAGCTTTCTTT
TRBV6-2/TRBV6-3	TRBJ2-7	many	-	CASSTPGNSYEQYF	TGTGCCAGCAGTACCCCGGGGAACTCCTACGAGCAGTACTTC
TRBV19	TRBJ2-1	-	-	CASSITVGRGVGEQFF	TGTGCCAGTAGTATAACGGTCGGCAGGGGGGTAGGTGAGCAGTTCTTC
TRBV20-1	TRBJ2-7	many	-	CSARDFRESEQYF	TGCAGTGCTAGAGATTTTCGAGAGAGCGAGCAGTACTTC
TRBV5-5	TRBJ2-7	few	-	CASSTTVGDSYEQYF	TGTGCCAGCAGCACAACCGTTGGGGACTCCTACGAGCAGTACTTC
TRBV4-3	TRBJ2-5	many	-	CASSQERGETQYF	TGCGCCAGCAGCCAAGAGCGTGGGGAGACCCAGTACTTC
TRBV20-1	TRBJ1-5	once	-	CSARRGLSNQPQHF	TGCAGTGCTAGGCGGGGACTTAGCAATCAGCCCCAGCATTTT
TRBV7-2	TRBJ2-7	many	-	CASSFRKDSYEQYF	TGTGCCAGCAGCTTCCGAAAAGACTCCTACGAGCAGTACTTC
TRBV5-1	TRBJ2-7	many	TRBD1	CASKTGVSSYEQYF	TGCGCCAGTAAGACAGGGGTAAGCTCCTACGAGCAGTACTTC
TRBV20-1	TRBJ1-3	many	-	CSATPGSAGNTIYF	TGCAGTGCTACCCCAGGGAGTGCTGGAAACACCATATATTTT
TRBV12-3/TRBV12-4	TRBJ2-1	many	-	CASSLGGYEQFF	TGTGCCAGCAGTTTGGGGGGCTATGAGCAGTTCTTC
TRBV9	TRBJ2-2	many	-	CASSVAQGATGELFF	TGTGCCAGCAGCGTAGCACAGGGTGCAACCGGGGAGCTGTTTTTT
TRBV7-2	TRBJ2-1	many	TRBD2	CASSLSSGGYNEQFF	TGTGCCAGCAGCCTATCTAGCGGGGGTTACAATGAGCAGTTCTTC
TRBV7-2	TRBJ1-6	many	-	CAGSPEPGRDSPLHF	TGTGCCGGCAGCCCTGAGCCAGGGAGAGATTCACCCCTCCACTTT
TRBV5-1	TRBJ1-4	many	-	CASSPQWATNEKLFF	TGCGCCAGCAGCCCCCAGTGGGCAACTAATGAAAAACTGTTTTTT
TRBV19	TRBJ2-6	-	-	CASSELSGANVLTF	TGTGCCAGTTCTGAGCTGTCTGGGGCCAACGTCCTGACTTTC
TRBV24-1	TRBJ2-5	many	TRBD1	CATSDRPRQGIQETQYF	TGTGCCACCAGTGATCGACCGCGACAGGGCATTCAAGAGACCCAGTACTTC
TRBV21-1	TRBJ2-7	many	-	CASSRVKQYF	TGTGCCAGCAGCAGGGTCAAGCAGTACTTC
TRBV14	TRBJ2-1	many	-	CASSQESRSSYNEQFF	TGTGCCAGCAGCCAAGAGAGTCGGAGCTCCTACAATGAGCAGTTCTTC
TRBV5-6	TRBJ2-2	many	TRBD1	CASSRDRVGTGELFF	TGTGCCAGCAGCCGGGACAGGGTCGGAACCGGGGAGCTGTTTTTT
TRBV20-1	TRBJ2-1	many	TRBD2	CSARPLAGETYNEQFF	TGCAGTGCGCGTCCTTTAGCGGGGGAGACCTACAATGAGCAGTTCTTC
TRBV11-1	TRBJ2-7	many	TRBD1	CASSLIRGYEQYF	TGTGCCAGCAGCCTCATCAGGGGGTACGAGCAGTACTTC
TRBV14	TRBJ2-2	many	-	CASSQDWGNTGELFF	TGTGCCAGCAGCCAAGATTGGGGGAACACCGGGGAGCTGTTTTTT
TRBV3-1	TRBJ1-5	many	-	CASSQGLASGNQPQHF	TGTGCCAGCAGCCAAGGACTGGCAAGCGGAAATCAGCCCCAGCATTTT
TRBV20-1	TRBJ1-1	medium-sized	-	CSAHSALEGTEAFF	TGCAGTGCTCACTCGGCCTTAGAGGGAACTGAAGCTTTCTTT
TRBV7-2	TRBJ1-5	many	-	CASSLGARQPQHF	TGTGCCAGCAGCTTAGGGGCAAGGCAGCCCCAGCATTTT